This TCR beta chain was sequenced in a study of T cells in Graves' hyperthyroidism and ophthalmopathy. Study details: Peripheral blood was drawn at first diagnosis, prior to all treatment. Study-wide results and caveats: Also found in blood were most expanded thyroid clonotypes above 0.001. A 13 V-J signature model discriminated ophthalmopathy versus stable hyperthyroidism.

Using RNA transcripts as the source, TCR beta CDR3 regions were amplified. HTBI primers were employed in a first-round RT-PCR of the TCR CDR3. Using its own MiXCR run on the multiplex PCR reads, TCRdb lists one record per CDR3 protein. Of about 270,000 distinct CDR3 sequences in the sample, about 20% are singletons; the top ten hold around 62%. This clonotype was seen a few times. Its target is unknown. Sequenced input: blood. The source of this sequence is a man younger than 45 with Graves' ophthalmopathy.

As DNA, the CDR3 is TGCGCCAGCAGCTTACGACAGATCCAAGAGACCCAGTACTTC. This sequence encodes CASSLRQIQETQYF. This rearrangement joins TRBV5-1 to TRBJ2-5; TRBD1 is a possible D gene (5 bases). This CDR3 is built from 14 residues. Trimming shortened V by 2 bases and J by 1 base, and 9 bases separated the two germline ends. Per germline, CDR1 SGHRS and CDR2 YFSETQ. The full variable domain, completed using reference TRBV5-1 and TRBJ2-5, is KAGVTQTPRYLIKTRGQQVTLSCSPISGHRSVSWYQQTPGQGLQFLFEYFSETQRNKGNFPGRFSGRQFSNSRSEMNVSTLELGDSALYLCASSLRQIQETQYFGPGTRLLVL.